The T cell receptor (beta chain) described here comes from a study of blood T cell repertoires in COVID-19 (dated by TCRdb to 2019 to 2021). Broadly, across the study: Samples from collaborators originated in the United States, Italy and Spain and spanned both the acute and convalescent phases of COVID-19. Deeply sampled blood TCRbeta repertoires from subjects exposed to, actively infected with, or recovered from COVID-19 were included in the dataset. The material from the prospective study consisted of cDNA or gDNA derived from T cells, B-cell-depleted T cells, or PBMCs. A de-identified subject ID, COVID-19 status, age in years and sex were almost always included in the sample metadata. The samples were drawn from two sources: the first 160 participants of the ongoing ImmuneRACE study, and 1,000 to 1,500 subjects contributed by 6 global collaborators. The repertoires were released in a freely available public database meant as a resource for research on the immune response to SARS-CoV-2. Where available, HLA class I and class II types were taken from metadata supplied by the sample provider and were not determined by assay-based typing. Findings and caveats that apply to the study as a whole: The amount of clinical and demographic metadata varied by source and participant and was provided uncurated.

TCRbeta CDR3 regions were amplified from genomic DNA using the immunoSEQ Assay, a bias-controlled multiplex PCR. From the authors' description of their analysis: The number of nucleated cells in each sample was estimated by amplification of reference gene primers within the assay. Sequence reads were collapsed and filtered to measure the absolute abundance of every unique TCRbeta CDR3 rearrangement. Productive Simpson clonality was computed per sample as the square root of Simpson's diversity index over productive rearrangements. In TCRdb, the immuneACCESS table is reduced to in-frame sequences with V and J assigned. These tables do not hold every clone; where another copy was compared, an unresolved V gene accounts for under half, and the others remain unexplained. V, J and clone size are taken as reported in that table, and D and trimming were inferred from the DNA itself. Across this sample there are around 150,000 clones, with approximately 88% seen only once. The top ten constitute roughly 13% of the sample.

In the prospective study, participants were about 18 to 90 years old, resided in 25 or so geographic areas of the United States, and were enrolled through a virtual design. In the prospective study, cohorts were assigned on the basis of participant-reported clinical history obtained from a screening survey and a study questionnaire. Recovered participants in ImmuneRACE Cohort 3 were defined by two consecutive negative NP/OP PCR tests, clearance by a healthcare professional, or resolution of symptoms. In the prospective study, whole blood, serum and a nasopharyngeal or oropharyngeal swab were collected from each participant by mobile phlebotomists. Additional blood draws and questionnaires over an approximately two-month period could optionally be provided by prospective study participants. Before DNA extraction, blood samples from the prospective study were shipped at room temperature or frozen.

Comments on this clone: The clone's antigen remains unknown. No much larger clone exists at a distance of one base, and base qualities are not known.

The sequence derives from a woman aged 55 to 70 who had recovered from COVID-19. The sequenced material came from PBMCs or T cells enriched from blood (not recorded which).

The DNA sequence reads TGTGCCAGCAGCATTGGGACAAACACTGAAGCTTTCTTT. Its translation reads: CASSIGTNTEAFF. The receptor chain draws on TRBV11-3 and TRBJ1-1, and perhaps TRBD1 as D gene, on 6 matching bases. The CDR3 spans 13 residues, from the cysteine through the phenylalanine. The sequence is cut down to CDR3 DNA, 39 bases in frame from base 1. CDR1 and CDR2 are drawn from the germline V gene: SGHNT, YENEEA. Trimming removed 5 bases from V and 2 bases from J, leaving 9 bases between the germline ends.